A single sample is the source of the 27 T cell receptor beta chains below, sequenced in a study of CD8+ T cells in alopecia areata. cDNA prepared by RNA extraction and subsequent reverse transcription served as the template for sequencing. Assay: immunoSEQ multiplex PCR; the TCRdb copy retains only in-frame clones and omits some. Among roughly 7,200 clones listed, about two thirds were seen once. The treatment here: oral pan-JAK inhibitor, 5-10 mg twice daily. Obtained from alopecia areata patients were lesional scalp punch biopsies along with peripheral blood. The material was skin, obtained at week 4, from a patient treated with tofacitinib. The receptors come from a human donor with alopecia areata.

This clone is labeled as large. The chain couples TRBV14 to TRBJ2-1; D not certain. The CDR3 is 17 residues long. Germline V gene data show CDR1 as SGHDN and CDR2 as FVKESK. V lost 0 bases, J lost 2 bases, and 14 bases lay in between. CDR3 residues: CASSQDLGAMAYNEQFF. CDR3 in DNA: TGTGCCAGCAGCCAAGATCTTGGAGCTATGGCCTACAATGAGCAGTTCTTC.

This clone was observed a handful of times. The chain recombines TRBV7-2 with TRBJ2-3, with TRBD2 matching over 12 bases. Germline CDR1 and CDR2: SGHTA and FQGNSA. CDR3 length equals 18 residues. V was pared by 2 bases and J by 2 bases, with 8 bases of the junction left unmatched. This chain's CDR3 is CASSLQSSSGGATDTQYF. CDR3 in DNA: TGTGCCAGCAGCTTACAATCGTCTAGCGGGGGGGCCACAGATACGCAGTATTTT.

This chain uses TRBV27 with TRBJ2-7, with 7 bases lining up with TRBD2. The CDR3 totals 14 residues. V lost 6 bases to trimming and J lost 3 bases; unmatched junction nucleotides: 8. Germline V gene data show CDR1 as MNHEY and CDR2 as SMNVEV (reference sequence). The CDR3 here is CASRGTKHGYEQYF. In DNA, the CDR3 is TGTGCCAGCAGGGGGACTAAGCATGGCTACGAGCAGTACTTC.

J is TRBJ2-7 and V is TRBV6-5, with D tentatively TRBD1 (5 bases). CDR1 and CDR2 from the germline V gene are MNHEY and SVGAGI. The CDR3 length is 13 residues. The V end lost 5 bases, the J end lost 6 bases, and 14 bases lay between the germline ends. CDR3 protein: CASSDGRVSEQYF. CDR3 coding DNA: TGTGCCAGCAGTGATGGCAGGGTCTCCGAGCAGTACTTC.

This clone was counted only a few times. The V gene is TRBV6-6, the J gene TRBJ2-7; 7 bases are a match to TRBD2. The length of the CDR3 is 14 residues. The trim removed 5 bases at V and 2 bases at J, leaving 6 bases unmatched. Germline V gene data show CDR1 as MNHNY and CDR2 as SVGAGI (reference sequence). CDR3 DNA sequence: TGTGCCAGCAGTCCAACTAGCGTTACCTACGAGCAGTACTTC. Translation: CASSPTSVTYEQYF.

This clone was counted a single time. The J gene is TRBJ1-6, the V gene TRBV6-6, with 7 bases identical to TRBD1. The germline V gene encodes CDR1 MNHNY and CDR2 SVGAGI (reference sequence). The CDR3 has 14 amino acids. J was trimmed by 7 bases and V by 6 bases; bases with no gene match: 6. CDR3 DNA sequence: TGTGCCAGCAGCACCGGGGACAGCAATTCACCCCTCCACTTT. Translated: CASSTGDSNSPLHF.

The chain recombines TRBV11-2 with TRBJ2-7; 11 positions match TRBD2. The ends lost 0 bases at V and 2 bases at J; junction bases unmatched: 6. Germline CDR1 and CDR2: SGHAT and FQNNGV. The CDR3 spans 17 residues. CDR3: CASSLEFLAGGPYEQYF. The CDR3 coding sequence is TGTGCCAGCAGCTTAGAGTTTCTAGCGGGGGGTCCCTACGAGCAGTACTTC.

This clone showed up just a few times. V usage is TRBV19 and J usage is TRBJ1-2; D remains unclear. The CDR3 is 13 amino acids. Germline CDR1 is LNHDA and CDR2 is SQIVND (reference sequence). V was shortened by 6 bases and J by 4 bases, with 12 bases between the two germline ends. The CDR3 sequence: CASRLMGSYGYTF. The CDR3 DNA reads as TGTGCCAGTAGGCTCATGGGGTCCTATGGCTACACCTTC.

The CDR3 sequence: CASSETEGRMTEAFF. CDR3 DNA: TGCGCCAGCAGCGAGACAGAGGGCAGAATGACTGAAGCTTTCTTT. V is TRBV5-1 and J is TRBJ1-1; tentative D call: TRBD1 (5 bases). The CDR3 has 15 amino acids. Germline values: CDR1 SGHRS, CDR2 YFSETQ. V was pared by 4 bases and J by 5 bases, with 18 bases between.

J is TRBJ2-3 and V is TRBV6-6; 8 nucleotides line up with TRBD1. Unmatched junction bases numbered 6, after V lost 6 bases and J lost 4 bases. There are 14 residues in the CDR3. CDR1 and CDR2 from the germline V gene are MNHNY and SVGAGI (reference sequence). The CDR3 spells CASSTRQGPDTQYF. CDR3 sequence (DNA): TGTGCCAGCAGCACCCGACAGGGGCCAGATACGCAGTATTTT.

This clone was counted a few times. V and J are TRBV30 and TRBJ1-1; D call uncertain. The CDR3 has 15 residues. Trimming cost V 2 bases and J 0 bases, with 13 bases left between them. CDR1 GTSNPN and CDR2 SVGIG come from the germline V gene (reference sequence). The CDR3 bases are TGTGCCTGGAGTTTCCGGCGGATGATGAACACTGAAGCTTTCTTT. It yields the protein CAWSFRRMMNTEAFF.

V is TRBV27 and J is TRBJ2-1, with 9 bases identical to TRBD2. The CDR3 is 17 amino acids. The junction had 12 bases not matched to a gene; V was cut back by 5 bases and J by 4 bases. Germline lookup yields CDR1 MNHEY and CDR2 SMNVEV (reference sequence). The CDR3 spells CASSANLAGTTYNEQFF. For the CDR3, the DNA is TGTGCCAGCAGTGCCAACCTAGCGGGAACGACTTACAATGAGCAGTTCTTC.

The V and J genes are TRBV29-1 and TRBJ2-1, with 15 bases fitting TRBD2. Germline V CDR1 and CDR2: SQVTM, ANQGSEA. The CDR3 extends over 16 amino acids. Germline trimming cut 6 bases from V and 5 bases from J; bases unmatched to any gene: 8. This chain's CDR3 is CSVGLAGGILDNEQFF. The CDR3 nucleotides read TGCAGCGTCGGACTAGCGGGGGGGATTTTGGACAATGAGCAGTTCTTC.

This chain joins TRBV5-4 and TRBJ2-2, with D perhaps assigned TRBD1 or TRBD2 (5 bases each). V was trimmed by 2 bases and J by 5 bases, leaving 22 bases between them. Germline V gene data show CDR1 as SGHNT and CDR2 as YYREEE (reference sequence). The CDR3 is made up of 18 amino acids. The chain's CDR3 is CASSLTGHGQVATGELFF. The DNA for the CDR3 is TGTGCCAGCAGCTTAACGGGGCATGGGCAGGTCGCGACCGGGGAGCTGTTTTTT.

The J gene is TRBJ2-3, the V gene TRBV9, with 9 bases that match TRBD2. Germline trimming cut 4 bases from V and 5 bases from J; bases unmatched to any gene: 11. The CDR3 covers 16 residues. Germline V gene sequence: CDR1 SGDLS, CDR2 YYNGEE. CDR3 region: CASSPQISGRIDTQYF. Here the CDR3 DNA reads TGTGCCAGCAGCCCACAGATTAGCGGGAGAATAGATACGCAGTATTTT.

V is TRBV5-1 and J is TRBJ1-3; 7 nucleotides line up with TRBD1. Germline CDR1 is SGHRS and CDR2 is YFSETQ. The CDR3 has 17 amino acids. The trim removed 0 bases at V and 3 bases at J, leaving 9 bases unmatched. CDR3 DNA: TGCGCCAGCAGCTTGGCTCCCGGGACAGCCCTTGGAAACACCATATATTTT. This translates into CASSLAPGTALGNTIYF.

This clone was seen just once. This chain links TRBV4-1 with TRBJ1-2, with 9 bases aligning to TRBD1. Germline CDR1 and CDR2: MGHRA and YSYEKL. The ends lost 4 bases at V and 2 bases at J; junction bases unmatched: 11. The CDR3 totals 17 residues. Written as DNA, the CDR3 is TGCGCCAGCAGCCCGGGGGGGACAGGGTCCAAAAACTATGGCTACACCTTC. It translates to CASSPGGTGSKNYGYTF.

The chain carries TRBV9 and TRBJ2-4; 9 bases align to TRBD2. With 0 bases clipped from V and 2 bases from J, the junction kept 12 bases outside the gene matches. CDR3 length: 19 residues. Germline lookup yields CDR1 SGDLS and CDR2 YYNGEE. This CDR3 is CASSVVAGGPSLSKNIQYF. Here the CDR3 DNA reads TGTGCCAGCAGCGTAGTGGCGGGGGGGCCGAGTCTTTCCAAAAACATTCAGTACTTC.

The chain combines TRBV5-6 with TRBJ2-7, with 7 positions matching TRBD1. The CDR3 totals 14 residues. The junction had 2 bases not matched to a gene; V was cut back by 0 bases and J by 2 bases. Germline V gene data show CDR1 as SGHDT and CDR2 as YYEEEE. The CDR3 DNA reads TGTGCCAGCAGCTTGGGACAGGGCCCCTACGAGCAGTACTTC. Translation gives CASSLGQGPYEQYF. The complete variable domain, with remaining parts taken from reference TRBV5-6 and TRBJ2-7, reads DAGVTQSPTHLIKTRGQQVTLRCSPKSGHDTVSWYQQALGQGPQFIFQYYEEEERQRGNFPDRFSGHQFPNYSSELNVNALLLGDSALYLCASSLGQGPYEQYFGPGTRLTVT.

The DNA for the CDR3 is TGTGCCAGCAGTTCCCAACACAGGGGTGACAACTATGGCTACACCTTC. It specifies CASSSQHRGDNYGYTF. The V gene is TRBV6-5, the J gene TRBJ1-2; 7 bases line up with TRBD1. Per germline, CDR1 MNHEY and CDR2 SVGAGI. The CDR3 length is 16 residues. The V and J ends lost 4 bases and 2 bases, in that order; junction bases with no gene match: 10.

The chain joins TRBV11-2 to TRBJ2-5; D is possibly TRBD1 (7 bases). The germline gives CDR1 SGHAT, CDR2 FQNNGV. There are 16 residues in the CDR3. Trimming left V 2 bases short and J 4 bases short, with 17 bases between. CDR3 amino acids: CASSLSFNRGGETQYF. The CDR3 DNA sequence: TGTGCCAGCAGCTTAAGTTTTAACAGGGGAGGAGAGACCCAGTACTTC.

The chain joins TRBV30 to TRBJ2-1; tentatively, D is TRBD2 (6 bases). V shed 3 bases and J shed 7 bases, with 19 bases lying between them. This CDR3 is built from 15 residues. From germline, CDR1 is GTSNPN and CDR2 SVGIG (reference sequence). The chain's CDR3 is CAWSALTGVSNEQFF. In DNA, the CDR3 is TGTGCCTGGAGCGCTCTAACGGGAGTTTCAAATGAGCAGTTCTTC.

This clone was observed a handful of times. This CDR3 is CASSLASSSNTGELFF. In nucleotides, the CDR3 is TGCGCCAGCAGCTTGGCCTCTTCCTCGAACACCGGGGAGCTGTTTTTT. This chain uses TRBV5-1 with TRBJ2-2, with D unresolved. CDR1 is SGHRS and CDR2 is YFSETQ in the germline V gene. CDR3 length: 16 residues. Trimming removed 0 bases from V and 0 bases from J, with 9 bases in between.

Of note for this clone: Other DNA sequences in this sample translate to the same CDR3. The gene calls are TRBV2 and TRBJ2-3, with 12 bases that match TRBD2. The CDR3 totals 17 residues. V was pared by 6 bases and J by 2 bases, with 9 bases of the junction left unmatched. Germline V gene lookup returns CDR1 SNHLY and CDR2 FYNNEI. CDR3 sequence (DNA): TGTGCCAGCAGCCCCAGACTAGCGGGGGACTTCACAGATACGCAGTATTTT. It encodes CASSPRLAGDFTDTQYF.

The chain employs TRBV29-1 and TRBJ1-3; a possible D gene is TRBD1 (5 bases). V dropped 4 bases and J dropped 0 bases, with 16 bases sitting between them. This CDR3 region has 16 residues. CDR1 is SQVTM and CDR2 is ANQGSEA in the germline V gene. The CDR3 protein is CSVGIGDSVSGNTIYF. The CDR3 DNA follows: TGCAGCGTTGGCATAGGGGACTCCGTCTCTGGAAACACCATATATTTT.

DNA of the CDR3: TGCGCCAGCAGCCAATGGGAATTCGGGGGTTACATGAACACTGAAGCTTTCTTT. This codes for CASSQWEFGGYMNTEAFF. The chain uses TRBV4-1 and TRBJ1-1; a weak D match, TRBD1 (5 bases). Deletions cut 2 bases from V and 0 bases from J, with 19 bases between. Germline V gene sequence: CDR1 MGHRA, CDR2 YSYEKL. The CDR3 is made up of 18 amino acids.

The J gene is TRBJ2-7, the V gene TRBV2, with 14 bases fitting TRBD2. CDR3 size: 20 residues. Germline lookup yields CDR1 SNHLY and CDR2 FYNNEI. V was clipped by 6 bases and J by 3 bases; unmatched bases: 19. The CDR3 reads CASRKQGGLAGASLVYEQYF. The CDR3 DNA is TGTGCCAGCAGGAAACAGGGGGGACTAGCGGGAGCGTCCTTGGTCTACGAGCAGTACTTC.